The following is a T cell receptor (beta chain) sequence with its context. This sample is drawn from a study of blood T cell repertoires in COVID-19. About the study: Sample material is recorded as cDNA or gDNA derived from T cells, B-cell-depleted T cells, or PBMCs.

V lost 0 bases to trimming and J lost 5 bases, with 9 bases between them. This CDR3 contains 14 residues. Germline V gene lookup returns CDR1 MGHRA and CDR2 YSYEKL. In the authors' methods: Reference gene primer amplification gave nucleated cell count estimates. Using immunoSEQ multiplex PCR, the repertoire was profiled, and TCRdb retains in-frame clones only, with some absent. That table is the source of V, J and clone size, and D and trimming were worked out from the DNA. Here the sample spans over 80,000 clones, 87% being singletons. Source material: peripheral blood. The sequence came from a human donor in a cohort sampled during active COVID-19. The chain uses TRBV4-1 and TRBJ2-3; a possible D gene is TRBD2 (5 bases). For the CDR3, the DNA is TGCGCCAGCAGCCAAGAAAGCGGAAGAGATACGCAGTATTTT. Its protein is CASSQESGRDTQYF.